The following is a T cell receptor (beta chain) sequence with its context. Its antigen target is currently unknown. The sample holds no much larger clone one base away, and base qualities are not on file. The time point label, as the study defines it: pretreatment peripheral blood. The cohort comprised fewer than 35 patients with locally advanced or metastatic urothelial carcinoma treated at Memorial Sloan Kettering on a trial protocol. Peripheral blood mononuclear cells were collected pretreatment and during treatment, with between 1 and 8 total time points obtained per patient. The Qiagen DNeasy Blood extraction kit was used to purify genomic DNA from total PBMCs and tumor samples. PBMCs were collected pretreatment and during treatment, and were isolated and stored as previously described. This record belongs to a study of PD-L1 blockade in urothelial cancer (TCRdb year 2017). Looking at the study overall: Every patient began therapy in 2014 and was given atezolizumab 1,200 mg intravenously every 3 weeks. TCR sequencing covered pretreatment tumor samples and matched, serially collected peripheral blood taken before and after atezolizumab treatment. Whole exome sequencing and RNA sequencing of pretreatment tumors were performed alongside TCR sequencing in the same patients. Blood samples were analyzed at two time points: 3 weeks after treatment start (second dose) and 6 weeks after treatment start. About 90% of the roughly 30 patients were identified as males with urothelial cancer of bladder origin, and a prior smoking history was reported by 18 of 29 patients. Patients had an ECOG performance status of 0 or 1 and had received between 0 and 3 prior chemotherapy regimens. Durable clinical benefit meant progression-free survival longer than 6 months, and TCR features were also tested against progression-free and overall survival. Roughly ten patients achieved durable clinical benefit and approximately 20 did not. Blood samples yielded a median of about 150,000 T cells and roughly 80,000 unique TCRs, with median clonality 0.080. An exploratory multi-omic analysis was conducted of the somatic, immune and clinical correlates of response to PD-L1 blockade with atezolizumab in urothelial cancer. Pretreatment blood TCR-seq was available for twenty-nine patients, at least one posttreatment blood collection was obtained for approximately 25 patients, and tumor TCR-seq was available for approximately 25 patients. Findings and caveats that apply to the study as a whole: Because the sample size was small (n of about 27) and many of the analyses were exploratory, the results are meant to be hypothesis-generating. At 3 weeks after the start of treatment, tumor-associated TCR clones in peripheral blood had expanded more in patients with durable benefit (n ≈ 20, p = 0.022). A pretreatment peripheral blood TCR clonality below the median was linked to improved progression-free and overall survival.

Synthetic TCR analog templates were spiked into each PCR so that absolute template abundance could be estimated from read counts. Using the immunoSEQ assay, TCRbeta CDR3 regions were amplified from genomic DNA with bias-controlled V and J gene primers. Sequencing of rearranged TCRbeta segments was done at approximately 20X coverage. The original pipeline was this. Clustering was used to correct sequencing errors, and CDR3s were annotated against IMGT so that V, D and J genes could be assigned. Downstream analyses used only productive TCRbeta rearrangements, leaving out any out-of-frame or stop-codon sequences. Clonality was computed as one minus Shannon entropy normalized by the log of the number of unique productive sequences. Clones differing between time points or between blood and tumor were identified by Fisher's exact test with Benjamini-Hochberg correction at adjusted p below 0.01. TCRdb provides this immuneACCESS table in a form limited to in-frame rearrangements. Some clones are lacking; in checked studies, under half of them reflect an unresolved V gene, and why the rest are absent is not known. That table supplies the V and J calls and clone size; D and trimming were determined from the DNA. This sample comprises roughly 130,000 clones, roughly 83% of them detected only once. The ten largest clones take up under 3.5% of the sample.

The source of this sequence is a man in his fifties or sixties with urothelial cancer. Sample: PBMCs, taken around atezolizumab (anti-PD-L1) treatment.

The CDR3 has the sequence CASSVFSGSGEYSDTQYF. In nucleotides, the sequence is TGTGCCAGCAGCGTATTTTCCGGTAGCGGCGAATATTCGGATACGCAGTATTTT. Recombination joined TRBV9 with TRBJ2-3, and the D gene may be TRBD2, 6 bases matching. Taken from cysteine to phenylalanine, the CDR3 has 18 residues. Only CDR3 DNA remains: 54 bases, in frame from the first base. CDR1 SGDLS and CDR2 YYNGEE are derived from the germline V gene. V drops 1 base and J drops 6 bases, leaving 24 bases in between. The entire variable domain, with the stretches around the CDR3 drawn from the reference TRBV9 and TRBJ2-3 proteins, is DSGVTQTPKHLITATGQRVTLRCSPRSGDLSVYWYQQSLDQGLQFLIQYYNGEERAKGNILERFSAQQFPDLHSELNLSSLELGDSALYFCASSVFSGSGEYSDTQYFGPGTRLTVL.